What follows are 21 T cell receptor beta chains derived from one specimen sequenced in a study of CD8 T cells in Susac syndrome. Random hexamers were used to reverse transcribe an amount of roughly 0.5 to 1 ug RNA. TCRdb redid the calling of the immunoSEQ multiplex PCR reads with MiXCR, one entry per CDR3 protein. The sample lists roughly 250,000 distinct CDR3 sequences, 90% to 96% occurring once. The sample comprised CD4+ T cells from PBMCs. These receptors all come from a human donor with Susac syndrome.

V gene TRBV29-1 combines with J gene TRBJ1-1; a possible D gene is TRBD1 (5 bases). Trimming took off 4 bases at V and 0 bases at J, with 12 bases between the two ends. CDR1 and CDR2 from the germline V gene are SQVTM and ANQGSEA. This CDR3 has 14 residues. The CDR3 nucleotides read TGCAGCGTTGGGATAGGGGCCGTGAACACTGAAGCTTTCTTT. Protein: CSVGIGAVNTEAFF.

The rearrangement links TRBV29-1 to TRBJ2-5; 10 nucleotides agree with TRBD1. The V gene's germline CDR1 is SQVTM and CDR2 ANQGSEA. This CDR3 comprises 16 residues. CDR3 sequence: CSVTGTGVVRKETQYF. Here the CDR3 DNA reads TGCAGTGTTACCGGGACAGGGGTCGTAAGAAAAGAGACCCAGTACTTC.

The chain uses TRBV7-9 and TRBJ1-5; 9 bases are shared with TRBD1. Germline CDR1 is SEHNR and CDR2 is FQNEAQ (reference sequence). With 7 bases clipped from V and 0 bases from J, the junction kept 4 bases outside the gene matches. CDR3 length: 15 amino acids. CDR3 nucleotides: TGTGCCAGCACCCGGGACAGGGATAGCAATCAGCCCCAGCATTTT. It translates to CASTRDRDSNQPQHF.

V usage is TRBV29-1 and J usage is TRBJ1-4, with D unclear. Germline loops: CDR1 SQVTM, CDR2 ANQGSEA. Trimming left V 6 bases short and J 6 bases short, with 5 bases between. The CDR3 has 10 amino acids. As DNA, the CDR3 is TGCAGCGTCATGCATGAAAAACTGTTTTTT. Translation gives CSVMHEKLFF. Together with reference TRBV29-1 and TRBJ1-4, the CDR3 gives the full variable domain: SAVISQKPSRDICQRGTSLTIQCQVDSQVTMMFWYRQQPGQSLTLIATANQGSEATYESGFVIDKFPISRPNLTFSTLTVSNMSPEDSSIYLCSVMHEKLFFGSGTQLSVL.

This chain connects TRBV7-3 to TRBJ1-1; D is perhaps TRBD1 (6 bases). Germline CDR1 is SGHTA and CDR2 is FQGTGA. The CDR3 totals 13 residues. V was cut by 3 bases and J by 3 bases, with 8 bases left in between. Written as DNA, the CDR3 is TGTGCCAGCAGCTTTAACAGGGACACTGAAGCTTTCTTT. It yields the protein CASSFNRDTEAFF.

This clonotype was detected only once. This chain links TRBV2 with TRBJ2-3; D is unresolved. The length of the CDR3 is 13 residues. V dropped 10 bases and J dropped 2 bases, with 13 bases sitting between them. Germline V gives CDR1 SNHLY, CDR2 FYNNEI. CDR3 in amino acids: CATSQVTTDTQYF. CDR3 DNA sequence: TGTGCCACATCCCAAGTAACCACAGATACGCAGTATTTT. The variable domain in full, completed from reference TRBV2 and TRBJ2-3, reads EPEVTQTPSHQVTQMGQEVILRCVPISNHLYFYWYRQILGQKVEFLVSFYNNEISEKSEIFDDQFSVERPDGSNFTLKIRSTKLEDSAMYFCATSQVTTDTQYFGPGTRLTVL.

This rearrangement joins TRBV20-1 to TRBJ2-2, with a weak D call TRBD1 (6 bases). From germline, CDR1 is DFQATT and CDR2 SNEGSKA (reference sequence). This CDR3 spans 13 amino acids. The ends were cut back, 1 base at V and 6 bases at J, with 9 bases in the middle. CDR3 coding DNA: TGCAGTGCTAGAGTGGGGGCGCCCGGGGAGCTGTTTTTT. Amino acid sequence: CSARVGAPGELFF.

The CDR3 is CASSRHASADTQYF. The CDR3 coding sequence is TGTGCCAGCAGCCGACACGCTTCGGCAGATACGCAGTATTTT. The chain employs TRBV28 and TRBJ2-3; D call uncertain. The CDR3 runs 14 residues. Germline loops: CDR1 MDHEN, CDR2 SYDVKM. Trimming pared 6 bases from V and 4 bases from J, leaving 14 bases between. Full variable domain (outside the CDR3, taken from reference TRBV28 and TRBJ2-3): DVKVTQSSRYLVKRTGEKVFLECVQDMDHENMFWYRQDPGLGLRLIYFSYDVKMKEKGDIPEGYSVSREKKERFSLILESASTNQTSMYLCASSRHASADTQYFGPGTRLTVL.

The CDR3 here is CASSFWTRDNEQFF. The DNA of the CDR3 is TGTGCCAGCAGTTTTTGGACTAGAGACAATGAGCAGTTCTTC. The chain recombines TRBV12-3 or TRBV12-4 with TRBJ2-1, with 7 positions matching TRBD2. The V and J ends lost 3 bases and 5 bases, in that order; junction bases with no gene match: 4. The CDR3 has 14 residues.

This chain uses TRBV2 with TRBJ1-4; unclear D gene. Per germline, CDR1 SNHLY and CDR2 FYNNEI. CDR3 size: 13 residues. V was clipped by 2 bases and J by 5 bases, with 6 bases between them. This chain's CDR3 is CASSENRNEKLFF. As DNA, the CDR3 is TGTGCCAGCAGTGAAAATCGGAATGAAAAACTGTTTTTT.

V gene TRBV5-6 combines with J gene TRBJ2-5, with a tentative D call TRBD2 (5 bases). CDR3 size: 14 residues. Germline V CDR1 and CDR2: SGHDT, YYEEEE. Trimming left V 1 base short and J 5 bases short, with 12 bases between. DNA for the CDR3: TGTGCCAGCAGCTTGTGGGAGCTCTCGGAGACCCAGTACTTC. It encodes CASSLWELSETQYF.

The chain is built from TRBV9 and TRBJ2-7; the D gene is possibly TRBD2 (5 bases). Germline values: CDR1 SGDLS, CDR2 YYNGEE. Deletions cut 0 bases from V and 0 bases from J, with 10 bases between. This CDR3 spans 15 amino acids. The DNA of the CDR3 is TGTGCCAGCAGCGTAGGTGGGAGCGTCTCCTACGAGCAGTACTTC. This gives the protein CASSVGGSVSYEQYF. The variable domain in full, with the rest retrieved from reference TRBV9 and TRBJ2-7, is DSGVTQTPKHLITATGQRVTLRCSPRSGDLSVYWYQQSLDQGLQFLIQYYNGEERAKGNILERFSAQQFPDLHSELNLSSLELGDSALYFCASSVGGSVSYEQYFGPGTRLTVT.

V usage is TRBV7-6 and J usage is TRBJ2-7, with D maybe TRBD1 (6 bases). CDR1 and CDR2 from the germline V gene are SGHVS and FNYEAQ. The CDR3 loop spans 16 amino acids. V lost 5 bases to trimming and J lost 4 bases, with 21 bases between them. The CDR3 reads CASSNPSTGVKYEQYF. The DNA of the CDR3 is TGTGCCAGCAGCAATCCTTCGACAGGAGTAAAGTACGAGCAGTACTTC.

This rearrangement joins TRBV7-6 to TRBJ1-2, with D perhaps matching TRBD1 (6 bases). This CDR3 spans 13 amino acids. Germline V gene lookup returns CDR1 SGHVS and CDR2 FNYEAQ. The V gene lost 4 bases and the J gene lost 4 bases, with 10 bases spanning the gap. For the CDR3, the DNA is TGTGCCAGCAGCTCCCAGGGGCTCTATGGCTACACCTTC. Protein: CASSSQGLYGYTF.

The V call is TRBV20-1, the J call TRBJ1-2, with a tentative D call TRBD1 (6 bases). This CDR3 is built from 16 residues. V dropped 6 bases and J dropped 7 bases, with 27 bases sitting between them. Germline loops: CDR1 DFQATT, CDR2 SNEGSKA (reference sequence). CDR3 loop: CSATSPDSSTWAGYTF. The CDR3 DNA follows: TGCAGTGCAACCTCTCCGGACAGCTCCACGTGGGCTGGCTACACCTTC.

V usage is TRBV6-2 or TRBV6-3 and J usage is TRBJ2-7; D gene ambiguous. CDR3 length equals 12 residues. V lost 5 bases and J lost 3, with 8 bases in between. Per the germline V gene, CDR1 is MNHEY and CDR2 is SVGEGT. The DNA of the CDR3 is TGTGCCAGCAGTCGGGCCTTCTACGAGCAGTACTTC. Protein: CASSRAFYEQYF.

This CDR3 is CASSKGGTGALGYTF. In nucleotides, the CDR3 is TGTGCCAGCAGCAAAGGCGGGACAGGGGCTCTAGGCTACACCTTC. The chain employs TRBV21-1 and TRBJ1-2; no DNA check was done on the table's D call, TRBD1. TRBV21-1 represents a pseudogene. This CDR3 contains 15 residues.

The chain has TRBV7-3 and TRBJ2-1; 7 bases match TRBD2. Germline CDR1 SGHTA, CDR2 FQGTGA. The CDR3 has 17 amino acids. Trimming removed 4 bases from V and 6 bases from J; junction bases left unmatched: 15. The CDR3 reads CASSSRLASSGGNEQFF. The CDR3 bases are TGTGCCAGCAGCTCAAGACTCGCCAGCTCGGGGGGCAATGAGCAGTTCTTC.

The chain is built from TRBV7-9 and TRBJ2-3; the D is unclear. V was clipped by 2 bases and J by 1 base, with 10 bases between them. This CDR3 has 15 residues. Germline lookup yields CDR1 SEHNR and CDR2 FQNEAQ (reference sequence). CDR3 region: CASSLRSKGTDTQYF. CDR3 DNA: TGTGCCAGCAGCTTACGGTCGAAGGGCACAGATACGCAGTATTTT.

The chain joins TRBV5-4 to TRBJ2-2; D might be TRBD1 (5 bases). The CDR3 consists of 15 residues. Germline V gene data show CDR1 as SGHNT and CDR2 as YYREEE (reference sequence). The V gene lost 0 bases and the J gene lost 4 bases, with 10 bases spanning the gap. The CDR3 is CASSLVGASTGELFF. The CDR3 DNA reads TGTGCCAGCAGCTTGGTTGGGGCTAGCACCGGGGAGCTGTTTTTT.

This chain links TRBV27 with TRBJ2-2; a possible D gene is TRBD1 (6 bases). V lost 2 bases, J lost 2 bases, and 9 bases lay in between. The CDR3 is 15 residues long. Germline CDR1 reads MNHEY; CDR2 reads SMNVEV (reference sequence). CDR3 sequence: CASSLGTYNTGELFF. Here the CDR3 DNA reads TGTGCCAGCAGTTTAGGGACATACAACACCGGGGAGCTGTTTTTT.